This T cell receptor (beta chain) was captured by sequencing in a study of T-cell reconstitution after alpha-beta-depleted transplantation in children (dated by TCRdb to the mid-2010s). Concerning the study at large: Using TCR repertoire profiling, the study followed T-cell immune reconstitution in a quantitative way in children after TCRalphabeta/CD19-depleted allogeneic hematopoietic cell transplantation.

The method was PCR. TCRdb lists the instrument as Illumina HiSeq 2500. Molecular barcoding was employed in the preparation of TCR libraries, with unique molecular identifiers being used to normalize TCRbeta repertoire quantification. TCRdb reanalyzed the raw reads on its own, using fastp at Q25 for trimming and MiXCR for clone calling, and kept in-frame beta chains. Rows with one shared CDR3 protein collapse into an entry with the most common genes and DNA. This sample is represented by about 610,000 distinct CDR3 sequences; roughly a tenth of them were singletons. The top ten clonotypes cover around 4% of the sample. This clonotype was found many times. There is no known antigen for this receptor. Nothing much larger sits one base from this clone, and base qualities are not available. This clonotype originated in a human donor who donated a stem cell graft to a child with acute myeloid leukemia. The sequencing used PBMCs from the stem cell graft donor, collected from the stem cell graft.

Here is the DNA: TGTGCCAGCAGCGTAGCTCTCACCCCGAACACCGGGGAGCTGTTTTTT. This sequence encodes CASSVALTPNTGELFF. The chain links TRBV9 with TRBJ2-2, with the D gene too uncertain to name. The CDR3 spans 16 residues, from the cysteine through the phenylalanine. The entry retains the CDR3 DNA only, 48 bases that are in frame from base 1. According to the germline V gene, CDR1 reads SGDLS and CDR2 reads YYNGEE. The junction shows trimming of 0 bases on V and 0 bases on J, plus 9 bases between the germline ends.